The clone carrying this T cell receptor beta chain has only one observation. The data originate from a study of cytomegalovirus exposure and HLA in healthy donors. The J segment lost 6 bases and the V segment lost 5 bases, leaving 3 bases of the junction unmatched. The CDR3 consists of 12 residues. Germline V gene lookup returns CDR1 SGHTA and CDR2 FQGNSA. It was with 60 Vbeta and 13 Jbeta primers that the PCR ran. Generated by immunoSEQ multiplex PCR, the TCRdb table keeps only in-frame clones and is missing some. The data show fewer than 200,000 clones, with more than 70% seen just once and roughly 1.5% held by the top ten.

This chain uses TRBV7-2 with TRBJ1-1; the match to TRBD1 covers 7 bases. The sequence came from a male donor in good health and CMV-seronegative. Sample: PBMCs. The CDR3 region has the DNA TGTGCCAGCAGCCCCGGGACAGCTGAAGCTTTCTTT. Residues: CASSPGTAEAFF.